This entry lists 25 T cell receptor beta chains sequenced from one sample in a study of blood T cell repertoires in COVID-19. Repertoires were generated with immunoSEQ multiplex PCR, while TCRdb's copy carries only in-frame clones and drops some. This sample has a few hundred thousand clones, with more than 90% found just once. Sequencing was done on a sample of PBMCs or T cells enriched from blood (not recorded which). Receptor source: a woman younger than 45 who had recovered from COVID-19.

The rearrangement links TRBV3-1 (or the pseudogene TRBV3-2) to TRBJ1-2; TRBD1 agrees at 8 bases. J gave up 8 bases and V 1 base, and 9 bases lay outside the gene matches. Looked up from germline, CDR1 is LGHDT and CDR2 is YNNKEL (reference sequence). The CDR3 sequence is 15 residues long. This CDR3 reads CASSQVFQGARGYTF. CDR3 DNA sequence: TGTGCCAGCAGCCAAGTATTCCAGGGGGCAAGAGGCTACACCTTC.

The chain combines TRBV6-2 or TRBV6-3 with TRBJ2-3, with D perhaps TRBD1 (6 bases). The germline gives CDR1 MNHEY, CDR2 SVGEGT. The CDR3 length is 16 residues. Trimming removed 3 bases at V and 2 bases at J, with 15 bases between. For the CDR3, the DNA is TGTGCCAGCAGTTATTCCCGGACAGATCACACAGATACGCAGTATTTT. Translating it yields CASSYSRTDHTDTQYF.

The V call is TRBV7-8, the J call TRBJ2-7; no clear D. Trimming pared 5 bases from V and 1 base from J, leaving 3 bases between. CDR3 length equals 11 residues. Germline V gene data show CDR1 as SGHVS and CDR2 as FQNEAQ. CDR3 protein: CASSPSYEQYF. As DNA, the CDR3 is TGTGCCAGCAGCCCATCCTACGAGCAGTACTTC.

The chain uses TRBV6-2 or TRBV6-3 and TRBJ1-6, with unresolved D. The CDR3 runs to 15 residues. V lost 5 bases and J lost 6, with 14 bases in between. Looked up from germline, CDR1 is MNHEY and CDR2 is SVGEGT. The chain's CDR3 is CASSPRHHSNSPLHF. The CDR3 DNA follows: TGTGCCAGCAGTCCCCGACATCACTCTAATTCACCCCTCCACTTT.

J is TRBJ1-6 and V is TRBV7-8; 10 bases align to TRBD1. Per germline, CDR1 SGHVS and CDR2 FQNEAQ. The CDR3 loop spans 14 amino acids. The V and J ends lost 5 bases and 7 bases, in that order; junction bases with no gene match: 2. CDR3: CASSMGQGNSPLHF. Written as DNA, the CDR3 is TGTGCCAGCAGCATGGGACAGGGGAATTCACCCCTCCACTTT.

The CDR3 DNA follows: TGTGCCAGCTCAGTTTACAGACAAGAGACCCAGTACTTC. As protein: CASSVYRQETQYF. The chain uses TRBV18 and TRBJ2-5; D is undetermined. Per germline, CDR1 KGHSH and CDR2 LQKENI. CDR3 length equals 13 residues. Trimming removed 5 bases from V and 2 bases from J, with 9 bases in between.

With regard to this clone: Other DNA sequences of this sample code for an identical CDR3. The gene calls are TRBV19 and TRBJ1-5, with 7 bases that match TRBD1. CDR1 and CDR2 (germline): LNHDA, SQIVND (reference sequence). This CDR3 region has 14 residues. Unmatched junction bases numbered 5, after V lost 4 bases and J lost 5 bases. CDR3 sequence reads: CASSRQGVDQPQHF. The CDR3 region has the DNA TGTGCCAGTAGTAGGCAGGGGGTAGATCAGCCCCAGCATTTT.

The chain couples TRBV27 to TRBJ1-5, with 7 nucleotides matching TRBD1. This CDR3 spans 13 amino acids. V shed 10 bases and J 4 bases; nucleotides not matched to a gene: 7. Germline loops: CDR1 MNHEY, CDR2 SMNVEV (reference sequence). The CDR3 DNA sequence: TGTGCCAAACTGGGACAGCAAAATCAGCCCCAGCATTTT. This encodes CAKLGQQNQPQHF.

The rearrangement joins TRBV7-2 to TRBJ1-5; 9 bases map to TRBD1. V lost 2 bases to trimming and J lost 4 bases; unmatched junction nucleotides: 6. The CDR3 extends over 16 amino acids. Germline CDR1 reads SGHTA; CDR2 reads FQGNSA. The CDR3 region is CASSLHGQGINQPQHF. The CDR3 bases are TGTGCCAGCAGCTTACACGGACAGGGGATAAATCAGCCCCAGCATTTT.

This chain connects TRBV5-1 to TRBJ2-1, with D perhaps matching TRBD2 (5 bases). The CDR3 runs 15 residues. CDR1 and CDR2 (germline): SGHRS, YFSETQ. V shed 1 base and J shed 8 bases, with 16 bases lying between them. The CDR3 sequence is CASSLSGRGSDEQFF. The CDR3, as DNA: TGCGCCAGCAGCTTGTCGGGGAGAGGTTCAGATGAGCAGTTCTTC.

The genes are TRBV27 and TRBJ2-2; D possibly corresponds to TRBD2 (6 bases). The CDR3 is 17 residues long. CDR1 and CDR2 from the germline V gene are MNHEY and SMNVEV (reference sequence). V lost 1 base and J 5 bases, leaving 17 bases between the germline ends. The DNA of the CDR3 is TGTGCCAGCAGTTTATGGGGGGTGGCGGGCCGAACCGGGGAGCTGTTTTTT. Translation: CASSLWGVAGRTGELFF.

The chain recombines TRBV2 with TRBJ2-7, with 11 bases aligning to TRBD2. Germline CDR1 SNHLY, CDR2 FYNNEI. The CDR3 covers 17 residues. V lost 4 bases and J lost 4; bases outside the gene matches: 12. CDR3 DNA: TGTGCCAGCAGTGGGGGGACTAGCGGCTTCCGTCAGTACGAGCAGTACTTC. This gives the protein CASSGGTSGFRQYEQYF.

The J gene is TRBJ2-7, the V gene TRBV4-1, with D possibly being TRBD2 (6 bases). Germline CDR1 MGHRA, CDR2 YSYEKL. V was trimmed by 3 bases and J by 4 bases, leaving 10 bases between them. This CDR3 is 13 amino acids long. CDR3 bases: TGCGCCAGCAGCCATGACGGGGGATACGAGCAGTACTTC. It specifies CASSHDGGYEQYF.

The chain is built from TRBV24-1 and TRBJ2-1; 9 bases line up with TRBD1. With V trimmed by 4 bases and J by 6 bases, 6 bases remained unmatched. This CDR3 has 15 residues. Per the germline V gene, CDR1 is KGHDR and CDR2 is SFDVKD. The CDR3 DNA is TGTGCCACCAGTGAACCGGGACAGGGATCCAATGAGCAGTTCTTC. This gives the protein CATSEPGQGSNEQFF.

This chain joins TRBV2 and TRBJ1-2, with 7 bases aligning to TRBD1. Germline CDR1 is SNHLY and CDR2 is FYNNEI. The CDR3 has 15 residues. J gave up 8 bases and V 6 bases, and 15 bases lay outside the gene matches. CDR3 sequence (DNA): TGTGCCAGCAGCGAGCAAGGGGGCGGGATAATGGGCTACACCTTC. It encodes CASSEQGGGIMGYTF.

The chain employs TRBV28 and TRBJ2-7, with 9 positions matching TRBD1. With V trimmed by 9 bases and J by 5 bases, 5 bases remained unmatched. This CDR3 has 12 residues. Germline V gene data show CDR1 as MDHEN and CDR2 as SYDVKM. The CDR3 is CASRDRDHEQYF. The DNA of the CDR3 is TGTGCCAGTCGGGACAGGGACCACGAGCAGTACTTC.

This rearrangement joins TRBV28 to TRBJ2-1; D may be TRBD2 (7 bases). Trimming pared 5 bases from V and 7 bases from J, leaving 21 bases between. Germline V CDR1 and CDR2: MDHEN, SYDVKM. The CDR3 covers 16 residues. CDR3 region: CASSPPGGALGNEQFF. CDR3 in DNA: TGTGCCAGCAGTCCGCCTGGGGGGGCCCTAGGGAATGAGCAGTTCTTC.

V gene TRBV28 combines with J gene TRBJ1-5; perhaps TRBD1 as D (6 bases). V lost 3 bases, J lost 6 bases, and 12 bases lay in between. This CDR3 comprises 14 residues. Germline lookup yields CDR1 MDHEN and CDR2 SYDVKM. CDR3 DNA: TGTGCCAGCAGTTTTCAGGGGTCGGGTCAGCCCCAGCATTTT. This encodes CASSFQGSGQPQHF.

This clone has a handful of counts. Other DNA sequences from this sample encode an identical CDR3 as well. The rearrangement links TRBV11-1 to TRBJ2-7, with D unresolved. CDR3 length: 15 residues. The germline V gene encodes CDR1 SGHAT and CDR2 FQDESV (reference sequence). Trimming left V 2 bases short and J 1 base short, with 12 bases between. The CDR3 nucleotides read TGTGCCAGCAGCTTATTGGCAGAACCGTCCTACGAGCAGTACTTC. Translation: CASSLLAEPSYEQYF.

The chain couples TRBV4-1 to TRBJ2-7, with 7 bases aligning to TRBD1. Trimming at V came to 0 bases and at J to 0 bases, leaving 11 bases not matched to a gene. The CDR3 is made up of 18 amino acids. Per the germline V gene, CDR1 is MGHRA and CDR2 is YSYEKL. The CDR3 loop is CASSQDTWGQPTSYEQYF. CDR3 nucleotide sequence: TGCGCCAGCAGCCAAGATACCTGGGGACAGCCTACCTCCTACGAGCAGTACTTC.

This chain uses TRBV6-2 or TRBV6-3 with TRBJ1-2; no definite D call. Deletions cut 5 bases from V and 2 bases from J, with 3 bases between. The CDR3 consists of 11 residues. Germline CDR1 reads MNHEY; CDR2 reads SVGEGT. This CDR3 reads CASSRNYGYTF. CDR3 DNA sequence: TGTGCCAGCAGTCGGAACTATGGCTACACCTTC.

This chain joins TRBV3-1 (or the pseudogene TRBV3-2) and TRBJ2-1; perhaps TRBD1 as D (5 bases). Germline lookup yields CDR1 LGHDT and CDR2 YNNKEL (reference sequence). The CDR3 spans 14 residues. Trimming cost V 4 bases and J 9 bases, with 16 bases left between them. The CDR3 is CASSLRSTVGEQFF. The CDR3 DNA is TGTGCCAGCAGCCTCAGATCGACAGTCGGTGAGCAGTTCTTC.

CDR3 in amino acids: CASSPPRGRNQPQHF. In nucleotides, the CDR3 is TGTGCCAGCAGTCCACCCCGTGGCCGCAATCAGCCCCAGCATTTT. The chain couples TRBV28 to TRBJ1-5; D is unclear. The CDR3 is 15 amino acids. V was clipped by 5 bases and J by 2 bases, with 13 bases between them. Germline CDR1 is MDHEN and CDR2 is SYDVKM.

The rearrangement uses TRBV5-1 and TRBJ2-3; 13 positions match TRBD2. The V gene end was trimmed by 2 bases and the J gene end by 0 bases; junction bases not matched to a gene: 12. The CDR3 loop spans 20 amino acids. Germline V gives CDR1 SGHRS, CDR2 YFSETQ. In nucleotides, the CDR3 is TGCGCCAGCAGCTTTAAAATTACTAGCGGGAGGGCAAGTAGCACAGATACGCAGTATTTT. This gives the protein CASSFKITSGRASSTDTQYF.

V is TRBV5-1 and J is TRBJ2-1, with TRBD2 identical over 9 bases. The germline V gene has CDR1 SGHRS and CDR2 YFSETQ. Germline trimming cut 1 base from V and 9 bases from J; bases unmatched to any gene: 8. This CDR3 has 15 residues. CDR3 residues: CASSLLLAGESEQFF. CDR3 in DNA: TGCGCCAGCAGCTTGCTATTAGCGGGAGAAAGTGAGCAGTTCTTC.